The rows below give T cell receptor beta chains drawn from one sample of a study of siplizumab effects on memory and regulatory T cells. Libraries were prepared by immunoSEQ multiplex PCR; TCRdb keeps only in-frame clonotypes and omits some of them. The sample has about 110,000 clones; roughly 91% are singletons. The specimen was CD4+ T cells sorted from blood. Receptor source: a human donor in good health. Each CDR3 is given with its conserved first and last residue. Fields, in order: J gene, clone size, V gene, D gene, CDR3 protein, CDR3 DNA. D genes are given only for firm matches. Rows may omit the clone size; those that give it use once, few, many or a size class.

TRBJ1-6	NA	TRBV5-1	TRBD1	CASSPGQGTNSPLHF	TGCGCCAGCAGCCCAGGACAGGGGACAAATTCACCCCTCCACTTT
TRBJ2-1	NA	TRBV5-1	NA	CASSTPDGYNEQFF	TGCGCCAGCAGCACCCCTGACGGGTACAATGAGCAGTTCTTC
TRBJ1-2	NA	TRBV30	NA	CAWRDQLGYTF	TGTGCCTGGAGAGACCAGTTAGGCTACACCTTC
TRBJ2-5	NA	TRBV6-1	NA	CASSTRETQYF	TGTGCCAGCAGTACAAGAGAGACCCAGTACTTC
TRBJ1-1	once	TRBV2	NA	CASRGMGGNTEAFF	TGTGCCAGCAGGGGGATGGGGGGTAACACTGAAGCTTTCTTT
TRBJ2-7	NA	TRBV12-5	NA	CASGLAGLPYEQYF	TGTGCTAGTGGTTTGGCGGGGCTCCCCTACGAGCAGTACTTC
TRBJ1-5	NA	TRBV5-6	NA	CASSLETPSNQPQHF	TGTGCCAGCAGCTTGGAGACCCCTAGCAATCAGCCCCAGCATTTT
TRBJ2-7	NA	TRBV15	NA	CATSELFSYEQYF	TGTGCCACCAGCGAACTGTTCTCCTACGAGCAGTACTTC
TRBJ2-7	NA	TRBV4-1	NA	CASSQVGYEQYF	TGCGCCAGCAGCCAAGTTGGTTACGAGCAGTACTTC
TRBJ2-1	NA	TRBV19	NA	CASSIGGPIGNEQFF	TGTGCCAGTAGTATAGGAGGTCCTATCGGCAATGAGCAGTTCTTC
TRBJ2-3	NA	TRBV5-1	TRBD2	CASSFPPASGRPDTQYF	TGCGCCAGCAGCTTTCCCCCCGCTAGCGGGAGGCCAGATACGCAGTATTTT
TRBJ2-4	NA	TRBV18	NA	CASSRGASSNIQYF	TGTGCCAGCTCACGGGGTGCTAGTTCAAACATTCAGTACTTC
TRBJ2-1	NA	TRBV7-2	TRBD2	CASSQLLAGAHNEQFF	TGTGCCAGCAGCCAACTACTAGCGGGAGCACACAATGAGCAGTTCTTC
TRBJ1-5	NA	TRBV6-1	NA	CASSERGGQPQHF	TGTGCCAGCAGCGAACGCGGAGGGCAGCCCCAGCATTTT
TRBJ2-3	NA	TRBV19	NA	CASSTTDTTDTQYF	TGTGCCAGTAGTACCACCGACACCACAGATACGCAGTATTTT
TRBJ1-3	NA	TRBV30	NA	CASKGTGISGNTIYF	TGTGCCAGCAAGGGTACGGGGATCTCTGGAAACACCATATATTTT
TRBJ2-5	NA	TRBV5-1	TRBD1	CASRRTDRGQETQYF	TGCGCCAGCAGGAGGACGGACAGGGGCCAAGAGACCCAGTACTTC
TRBJ1-5	NA	TRBV6-1	NA	CASSEPGRAGEPQHF	TGTGCCAGCAGTGAACCTGGCAGGGCGGGGGAGCCCCAGCATTTT
TRBJ2-1	NA	TRBV29-1	TRBD2	CSVGTRDYNEQFF	TGCAGCGTTGGGACTAGAGACTACAATGAGCAGTTCTTC
TRBJ2-2	NA	TRBV6-6	TRBD2	CASSPRTSVGGELFF	TGTGCCAGCAGCCCCCGGACTAGCGTGGGCGGGGAGCTGTTTTTT
TRBJ1-3	NA	TRBV5-4	NA	CASSFGVGNTIYF	TGTGCCAGCAGTTTCGGGGTCGGAAACACCATATATTTT
TRBJ2-1	NA	TRBV4-2	TRBD1	CASSQAGQGNNEQFF	TGTGCCAGCAGCCAAGCGGGACAGGGAAACAATGAGCAGTTCTTC
TRBJ2-7	NA	TRBV5-5	NA	CASSLVGDSYEQYF	TGTGCCAGCAGCTTGGTCGGGGACTCCTACGAGCAGTACTTC
TRBJ1-1	NA	TRBV5-1	TRBD1	CASSPITGGTEAFF	TGCGCCAGCAGCCCAATCACAGGGGGCACTGAAGCTTTCTTT
TRBJ1-6	NA	TRBV6-1	NA	CASSDRLTASPLHF	TGTGCCAGCAGTGACCGTTTAACTGCTTCACCCCTCCACTTT
TRBJ2-7	NA	TRBV7-9	TRBD1	CASSKGQETYEQYF	TGTGCCAGCAGCAAAGGACAGGAGACCTACGAGCAGTACTTC
TRBJ1-3	NA	TRBV6-1	NA	CASINRVGNTIYF	TGTGCCAGCATCAACAGGGTTGGAAACACCATATATTTT
TRBJ1-1	NA	TRBV19	NA	CASRFGTEAFF	TGTGCCAGTAGGTTCGGCACTGAAGCTTTCTTT
TRBJ1-4	NA	TRBV5-1	NA	CASSLSPGQDEKLFF	TGCGCCAGCAGCTTGTCACCAGGGCAAGATGAAAAACTGTTTTTT
TRBJ2-7	NA	TRBV5-3	TRBD1	CASSLDRSPYEQYF	TGTGCCAGCAGCTTGGACAGGTCACCCTACGAGCAGTACTTC
TRBJ2-5	NA	TRBV7-9	TRBD2	CASSPGTSGSSETQYF	TGTGCCAGCAGCCCGGGGACTAGCGGGAGTTCTGAGACCCAGTACTTC
TRBJ1-4	NA	TRBV7-9	NA	CASSSTGETEKLFF	TGTGCCAGCAGCTCAACGGGGGAGACTGAAAAACTGTTTTTT
TRBJ1-5	NA	TRBV5-1	NA	CASSIQGGNQPQHF	TGCGCCAGCAGCATCCAGGGAGGCAATCAGCCCCAGCATTTT